This TCR beta chain was retrieved from a study of blood T cell repertoires in COVID-19. Study overall: There were acute and convalescent COVID-19 samples, and they came from the United States, Italy and Spain. In each case, the material was cDNA or gDNA derived from T cells, B-cell-depleted T cells, or PBMCs.

The CDR3 contains 13 residues. The V gene's germline CDR1 is MGHRA and CDR2 YSYEKL. V was shortened by 0 bases and J by 6 bases, with 6 bases between the two germline ends. Sequencing used immunoSEQ multiplex PCR; TCRdb keeps in-frame clones, though not all of them. The table records about 250,000 clones, 83% of them present only once. The chain employs TRBV4-1 and TRBJ1-5; D remains unclear. This receptor was obtained from a middle-aged man with active or convalescent COVID-19. The sequencing input was peripheral blood. This CDR3 is CASSQDPSQPQHF. The CDR3 coding sequence is TGCGCCAGCAGCCAAGATCCTAGTCAGCCCCAGCATTTT.